These 5 T cell receptor beta chains came from one sample sequenced in a study of Ad26.COV2.S vaccination and SARS-CoV-2 variants. The treatment: over 15 received Ad26.COV2.S at low or high dose, single or two shots; about 5 received placebo; per-sample allocation not given. Sampling took place 63 days after the first vaccine or placebo injection. Measured with immunoSEQ multiplex PCR; TCRdb has only the in-frame clones, and not every one. This table has a few hundred thousand clones, 83% appearing once. Sequences were derived from peripheral blood, sampled in a trial of Ad26.COV2.S vaccine versus placebo. Receptors originate from a person aged 18-60 years who received the Ad26.COV2.S COVID-19 vaccine or a placebo.

This clone showed up just once. Here the CDR3 DNA reads TGTGCCAGCAGCCATAGCCTACTAGCGGTTAACACCGGGGAGCTGTTTTTT. Translated: CASSHSLLAVNTGELFF. V gene TRBV13 combines with J gene TRBJ2-2, with 8 positions matching TRBD2. V lost 5 bases, J lost 2 bases, and 10 bases stayed unmatched. Germline loops: CDR1 PRHDT, CDR2 FYEKMQ (reference sequence). The CDR3 spans 17 residues.

J is TRBJ1-2 and V is TRBV24-1, with D perhaps TRBD1 (5 bases). Trimming removed 3 bases at V and 0 bases at J, with 13 bases between. Germline CDR1 reads KGHDR; CDR2 reads SFDVKD. This CDR3 contains 16 residues. The CDR3 DNA is TGTGCCACCAGTGATGGGGGAAGAGGGGCTAACTATGGCTACACCTTC. It codes for CATSDGGRGANYGYTF.

V and J are TRBV13 and TRBJ2-1, with D possibly being TRBD2 (6 bases). This CDR3 spans 15 amino acids. The germline CDR1 and CDR2 sequences are PRHDT and FYEKMQ (reference sequence). V lost 3 bases to trimming and J lost 2 bases, with 11 bases between them. DNA of the CDR3: TGTGCCAGCAGCTTTGGGGGGAGGCCCTACAATGAGCAGTTCTTC. Amino acids: CASSFGGRPYNEQFF. Full variable domain (outside the CDR3, taken from reference TRBV13 and TRBJ2-1): AAGVIQSPRHLIKEKRETATLKCYPIPRHDTVYWYQQGPGQDPQFLISFYEKMQSDKGSIPDRFSAQQFSDYHSELNMSSLELGDSALYFCASSFGGRPYNEQFFGPGTRLTVL.

The chain carries TRBV15 and TRBJ2-4, with D possibly TRBD2 on 5 matching bases. The CDR3 has 15 amino acids. The germline V and J ends were trimmed by 0 bases and 4 bases, with 10 bases remaining between them. From germline, CDR1 is LNHNV and CDR2 YYDKDF (reference sequence). The CDR3 sequence: CATSRDRRGKNIQYF. As DNA, the CDR3 is TGTGCCACCAGCAGAGACAGAAGAGGGAAAAACATTCAGTACTTC. The full variable domain, in which reference TRBV15 and TRBJ2-4 provide the parts outside the CDR3, is DAMVIQNPRYQVTQFGKPVTLSCSQTLNHNVMYWYQQKSSQAPKLLFHYYDKDFNNEADTPDNFQSRRPNTSFCFLDIRSPGLGDTAMYLCATSRDRRGKNIQYFGAGTRLSVL.

J is TRBJ2-2 and V is TRBV19; 9 bases match TRBD2. Germline loops: CDR1 LNHDA, CDR2 SQIVND (reference sequence). With 3 bases clipped from V and 6 bases from J, the junction kept 2 bases outside the gene matches. The CDR3 consists of 14 residues. CDR3 loop: CASSMREGAGELFF. The CDR3 nucleotides read TGTGCCAGTAGTATGCGGGAGGGGGCCGGGGAGCTGTTTTTT. Based on the CDR3 plus reference TRBV19 and TRBJ2-2, the full variable domain is DGGITQSPKYLFRKEGQNVTLSCEQNLNHDAMYWYRQDPGQGLRLIYYSQIVNDFQKGDIAEGYSVSREKKESFPLTVTSAQKNPTAFYLCASSMREGAGELFFGEGSRLTVL.